This T cell receptor beta chain stems from a study of blood T cell repertoires in COVID-19. Turning to the study itself: Donors in the United States, Italy and Spain gave samples during acute or convalescent COVID-19. PBMCs, B-cell-depleted T cells, or T cells provided the cDNA or gDNA that made up the material.

In the original workflow: Amplification with reference gene primers provided the estimates of nucleated cell counts. Here immunoSEQ multiplex PCR was the method, and the copy in TCRdb shows in-frame clones only, minus some. The DNA was the basis for D and trimming; V, J and clone size are from that table. The sample gives 200,000 to 300,000 clones, approximately 80% of which show up once; 7.5% is in the top ten. Seattle enrolled patients during active infection and tracked them longitudinally. Sequencing was done on a sample of peripheral blood. The sequence derives from a woman of 80 years or more with COVID-19, enrolled during active disease.

The chain's CDR3 is CASSGPRDYSTDTQYF. Written as DNA, the CDR3 is TGTGCCAGCTCAGGCCCCCGGGACTACAGCACAGATACGCAGTATTTT. The chain is built from TRBV18 and TRBJ2-3; 7 positions agree with TRBD2. The CDR3 is 16 residues long. The V segment lost 5 bases and the J segment 0 bases; nucleotides outside the gene matches: 8. Germline-derived CDR1 and CDR2 are KGHSH and LQKENI. Full variable domain (rest looked up from reference TRBV18 and TRBJ2-3): NAGVMQNPRHLVRRRGQEARLRCSPMKGHSHVYWYRQLPEEGLKFMVYLQKENIIDESGMPKERFSAEFPKEGPSILRIQQVVRGDSAAYFCASSGPRDYSTDTQYFGPGTRLTVL.